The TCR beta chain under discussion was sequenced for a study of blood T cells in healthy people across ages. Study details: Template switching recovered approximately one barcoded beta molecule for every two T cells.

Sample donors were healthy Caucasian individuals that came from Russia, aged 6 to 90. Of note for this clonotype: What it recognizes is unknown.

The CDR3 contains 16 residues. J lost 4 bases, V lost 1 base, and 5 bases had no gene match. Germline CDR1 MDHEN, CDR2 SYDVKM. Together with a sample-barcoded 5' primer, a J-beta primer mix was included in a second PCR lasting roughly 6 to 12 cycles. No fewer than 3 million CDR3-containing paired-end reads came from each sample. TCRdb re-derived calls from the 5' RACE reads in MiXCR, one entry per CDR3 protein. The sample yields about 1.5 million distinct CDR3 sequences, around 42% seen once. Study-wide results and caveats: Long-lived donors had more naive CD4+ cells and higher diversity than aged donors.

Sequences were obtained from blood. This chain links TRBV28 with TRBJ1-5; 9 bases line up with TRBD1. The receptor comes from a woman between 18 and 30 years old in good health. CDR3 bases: TGTGCCAGCAGTTTATCACAGGGGGCCTCTAATCAGCCCCAGCATTTT. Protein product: CASSLSQGASNQPQHF.